A single T cell receptor (beta chain) is shown here with its context. Its antigen is still unknown. TCRdb keeps only in-frame clones here, not all; method: immunoSEQ multiplex PCR. The sample lists just over 350,000 clones, roughly 94% seen once, with about 3.9% in the top ten. V shed 4 bases, J shed 7 bases, and the junction held 10 bases outside the gene matches. The CDR3 spans 15 residues. CDR1 WSHSY and CDR2 SAAADI come from the germline V gene. The data belong to a study of Ad26.COV2.S vaccination and SARS-CoV-2 variants. Study-level findings and limits: There was a possibility that the TCR breadth and depth analyses underestimated total T cell responses. After vaccination, substantial breadth of spike-specific CD8+ and CD4+ responses was reported. Comparability of non-spike TCR breadth was observed across vaccine and placebo recipients. Ad26.COV2.S recipients had broader spike-specific TCRs (P = 0.0014).

The receptor was derived from a human donor who had recovered from COVID-19. The chain is built from TRBV10-2 and TRBJ1-1; 9 nucleotides align to TRBD1. The specimen was peripheral blood, collected after recovery from COVID-19. The CDR3 protein is CASSGPGQGGIEAFF. The CDR3 nucleotides are TGCGCCAGCAGTGGTCCGGGACAGGGAGGGATTGAAGCTTTCTTT.